A single sample is the source of the 18 T cell receptor beta chains below, sequenced in a study of blood T cell repertoires in COVID-19 (dated by TCRdb to between 2020 and 2021). Libraries were made using the immunoSEQ multiplex PCR assay. TCRdb holds this immuneACCESS table with in-frame rearrangements only. Some clones are missing; in checked studies, unresolved V genes explain under half, and the rest has no known cause. Here the sample has 150,000 to 200,000 clones; around 90% occur a single time. The ten top clones hold more than 5% of the sample. Sample: peripheral blood. The receptors originated from a human donor in a cohort sampled during active COVID-19.

This clone was seen only a few times. This chain connects TRBV3-1 (or the pseudogene TRBV3-2) to TRBJ2-7; 12 nucleotides agree with TRBD2. Germline V CDR1 and CDR2: LGHDT, YNNKEL (reference sequence). The ends lost 6 bases at V and 4 bases at J; junction bases unmatched: 10. There are 16 residues in the CDR3. CDR3 in DNA: TGTGCCAGCAGGACTAGCGGGGGACATCAGGCTTACGAGCAGTACTTC. Translating it yields CASRTSGGHQAYEQYF.

V usage is TRBV30 and J usage is TRBJ1-1; perhaps TRBD1 as D (5 bases). V was clipped by 4 bases and J by 1 base, with 10 bases between them. The germline V gene has CDR1 GTSNPN and CDR2 SVGIG (reference sequence). The CDR3 covers 13 residues. The CDR3 DNA reads TGTGCCTGGACCCTCCAGGGGAACACTGAAGCTTTCTTT. Its protein is CAWTLQGNTEAFF.

CDR3: CASSQDVLAGVTDTQYF. The CDR3 DNA sequence: TGCGCCAGCAGCCAAGATGTACTAGCGGGGGTCACAGATACGCAGTATTTT. This sequence joins TRBV4-3 and TRBJ2-3, with 11 bases matching TRBD2. Trimming cost V 0 bases and J 2 bases; bases outside gene matches: 4. Germline lookup yields CDR1 LGHNA and CDR2 YSLEER. This CDR3 has 17 residues.

The genes are TRBV4-1 and TRBJ2-5; TRBD2 matches at 8 bases. Trimming removed 0 bases from V and 5 bases from J; junction bases left unmatched: 11. Germline loops: CDR1 MGHRA, CDR2 YSYEKL. This CDR3 contains 17 residues. This chain's CDR3 is CASSQDLAGGVLETQYF. The CDR3 DNA reads TGCGCCAGCAGCCAAGATTTGGCGGGGGGTGTTTTGGAGACCCAGTACTTC.

The genes are TRBV27 and TRBJ2-4; TRBD1 matches at 8 bases. Germline values: CDR1 MNHEY, CDR2 SMNVEV (reference sequence). V gave up 4 bases and J gave up 8 bases; unmatched junction bases: 4. The CDR3 is made up of 13 amino acids. The CDR3 region is CASSSQGADIQYF. In DNA form, the CDR3 reads TGTGCCAGCAGTTCGCAGGGGGCTGACATTCAGTACTTC.

This chain connects TRBV20-1 to TRBJ1-6; TRBD1 might be the D (5 bases). CDR1 is DFQATT and CDR2 is SNEGSKA in the germline V gene (reference sequence). The CDR3 is 15 amino acids. V gave up 3 bases and J gave up 7 bases, with 16 bases separating them. Written as DNA, the CDR3 is TGCAGTGCTAGTTTCCCGACAGCCTCGAATTCACCCCTCCACTTT. As protein: CSASFPTASNSPLHF.

This rearrangement joins TRBV5-1 to TRBJ2-5, with 8 bases aligning to TRBD2. The CDR3 has 16 residues. J lost 4 bases, V lost 2 bases, and 10 bases had no gene match. The V gene's germline CDR1 is SGHRS and CDR2 YFSETQ. The CDR3 spells CASSLQGAGVGETQYF. For the CDR3, the DNA is TGCGCCAGCAGCTTACAGGGAGCGGGAGTTGGAGAGACCCAGTACTTC.

This clone was found once. The CDR3 DNA reads as TGTGCCAGCAAGGGACAGGAGAACACTGAAGCTTTCTTT. Translation: CASKGQENTEAFF. The J gene is TRBJ1-1, the V gene TRBV2; TRBD1 agrees at 8 bases. The CDR3 totals 13 residues. Germline-derived CDR1 and CDR2 are SNHLY and FYNNEI. V shed 7 bases and J 1 base; nucleotides not matched to a gene: 2.

The V and J genes are TRBV19 and TRBJ2-2; the match to TRBD2 covers 12 bases. The CDR3 extends over 16 amino acids. V lost 2 bases to trimming and J lost 6 bases; unmatched junction nucleotides: 4. CDR1 and CDR2 from the germline V gene are LNHDA and SQIVND (reference sequence). The CDR3 protein is CASSIRLAGDPGELFF. CDR3 sequence (DNA): TGTGCCAGTAGTATAAGACTAGCGGGAGATCCCGGGGAGCTGTTTTTT.

The rearrangement uses TRBV5-1 and TRBJ2-7; TRBD2 matches 7 bases. Trimming at V came to 0 bases and at J to 5 bases, leaving 11 bases not matched to a gene. Germline-derived CDR1 and CDR2 are SGHRS and YFSETQ. The CDR3 length is 16 residues. The CDR3 here is CASSLALASGVHEQYF. CDR3 sequence (DNA): TGCGCCAGCAGCTTGGCCCTGGCTAGCGGTGTCCACGAGCAGTACTTC.

This chain joins TRBV27 and TRBJ2-7, with 13 bases that match TRBD2. The CDR3 has 16 amino acids. J gave up 1 base and V 5 bases, and 5 bases lay outside the gene matches. Per germline, CDR1 MNHEY and CDR2 SMNVEV (reference sequence). The DNA of the CDR3 is TGTGCCAGCAGTCCCGGGACTAGCGGGATGTCCTACGAGCAGTACTTC. It translates to CASSPGTSGMSYEQYF.

The chain couples TRBV5-4 to TRBJ1-3, with 7 bases matching TRBD1. The J segment lost 3 bases and the V segment lost 2 bases, leaving 8 bases of the junction unmatched. CDR3 length: 16 residues. Germline lookup yields CDR1 SGHNT and CDR2 YYREEE (reference sequence). DNA for the CDR3: TGTGCCAGCAGCTTAGACCTCGACAGGGATGGAAACACCATATATTTT. Amino acids: CASSLDLDRDGNTIYF. The whole variable domain, remainder taken from reference TRBV5-4 and TRBJ1-3, is ETGVTQSPTHLIKTRGQQVTLRCSSQSGHNTVSWYQQALGQGPQFIFQYYREEENGRGNFPPRFSGLQFPNYSSELNVNALELDDSALYLCASSLDLDRDGNTIYFGEGSWLTVV.

The genes are TRBV19 and TRBJ1-2, with D perhaps matching TRBD1 (5 bases). This CDR3 is 16 amino acids long. Germline V gene sequence: CDR1 LNHDA, CDR2 SQIVND (reference sequence). Trimming pared 7 bases from V and 8 bases from J, leaving 26 bases between. The CDR3 DNA reads as TGTGCCAGTACTCCAAATCGGGGGGTAGGCCAGGAAGGCTACACCTTC. Amino acids: CASTPNRGVGQEGYTF.

This chain links TRBV6-6 with TRBJ2-7; 11 positions agree with TRBD2. The CDR3 is made up of 18 amino acids. The V gene's germline CDR1 is MNHNY and CDR2 SVGAGI (reference sequence). The V segment lost 5 bases and the J segment 2 bases; nucleotides outside the gene matches: 14. The chain's CDR3 is CASSPAPSGGTITYEQYF. The CDR3 DNA follows: TGTGCCAGCAGTCCCGCCCCTAGCGGGGGGACCATAACCTACGAGCAGTACTTC.

The chain employs TRBV2 and TRBJ1-5; no clear D gene. The germline V gene has CDR1 SNHLY and CDR2 FYNNEI. The germline V and J ends were trimmed by 3 bases and 7 bases, with 13 bases remaining between them. The CDR3 has 14 residues. CDR3 nucleotides: TGTGCCAGCAGTGAGCCACGGACGGGACAGCCCCAGCATTTT. This sequence encodes CASSEPRTGQPQHF. Using reference TRBV2 and TRBJ1-5 for the parts outside the CDR3, the full variable domain is EPEVTQTPSHQVTQMGQEVILRCVPISNHLYFYWYRQILGQKVEFLVSFYNNEISEKSEIFDDQFSVERPDGSNFTLKIRSTKLEDSAMYFCASSEPRTGQPQHFGDGTRLSIL.

The V gene is TRBV3-1 (or the pseudogene TRBV3-2), the J gene TRBJ2-5, with 13 nucleotides matching TRBD2. The CDR3 consists of 16 residues. Trimming took 5 bases from V and 5 from J; bases not matched to a gene: 8. Per germline, CDR1 LGHDT and CDR2 YNNKEL (reference sequence). The CDR3 here is CASSKGTSGKRETQYF. The CDR3 nucleotides read TGTGCCAGCAGCAAAGGGACTAGCGGGAAGCGCGAGACCCAGTACTTC.

V gene TRBV9 combines with J gene TRBJ2-5; unclear D gene. The CDR3 runs to 13 residues. V was pared by 6 bases and J by 5 bases, with 14 bases between. CDR1 SGDLS and CDR2 YYNGEE come from the germline V gene. The CDR3: CASTNMVGETQYF. The CDR3 coding sequence is TGTGCCAGCACCAACATGGTCGGGGAGACCCAGTACTTC.

V is TRBV11-3 and J is TRBJ1-3; TRBD1 might be the D (5 bases). The length of the CDR3 is 13 residues. CDR1 and CDR2 (germline): SGHNT, YENEEA. Trimming left V 7 bases short and J 1 base short, with 8 bases between. CDR3 in DNA: TGTGCCAGCAAACAGGATTCTGGAAACACCATATATTTT. Translating gives CASKQDSGNTIYF.